This T cell receptor (beta chain) was observed in a study of T cells after yellow fever vaccination. V lost 6 bases, J lost 8 bases, and 10 bases lay in between. CDR1 and CDR2 from the germline V gene are SEHNR and FQNEAQ (reference sequence). This CDR3 is built from 12 residues. This clonotype was recorded at least ten times. MiXCR was run by TCRdb on the 5' RACE reads, yielding one entry per CDR3 protein. The sample holds over 45,000 distinct CDR3 sequences, approximately 6.9% seen once. Sequenced material: CD8+ T cells sorted from PBMCs, taken on the day of the first yellow fever vaccination. This receptor was obtained from a man aged 18 to 35 who received the YFV17D yellow fever vaccine. The chain links TRBV7-9 to TRBJ2-2; no clear D gene. The CDR3 protein is CASSLRPGELFF. The CDR3 bases are TGTGCCAGCAGTCTTCGGCCTGGGGAGCTGTTTTTT.